This T cell receptor (beta chain) was found in a study of OX40 agonist ivuxolimab in advanced cancers. Study summary: Past anti-PD-1, anti-PD-L1 or anti-CTLA-4 therapy was accepted, and 40% to 50% had received some.

Autoimmune disease history or systemic immunosuppression was exclusionary. Generated by immunoSEQ multiplex PCR, the TCRdb table keeps only in-frame clones and is missing some. The sample consists of about 26,000 clones, roughly 77% of them appearing once. Trimming took off 5 bases at V and 4 bases at J, with 5 bases between the two ends. The germline V gene has CDR1 SGHAT and CDR2 FQNNGV. There are 12 residues in the CDR3. The source of this sequence is an adult with an advanced solid tumor such as melanoma, head and neck, liver or kidney cancer. The chain recombines TRBV11-2 with TRBJ2-2; D is unclear. Sequencing used CD4+ or CD8+ T cells sorted from blood, obtained in a trial of the OX40 agonist ivuxolimab. Here the CDR3 reads CASSQVTGELFF. The CDR3 nucleotides read TGTGCCAGCAGCCAAGTCACCGGGGAGCTGTTTTTT. The entire variable domain, with the rest obtained from reference TRBV11-2 and TRBJ2-2, is as follows: EAGVAQSPRYKIIEKRQSVAFWCNPISGHATLYWYQQILGQGPKLLIQFQNNGVVDDSQLPKDRFSAERLKGVDSTLKIQPAKLEDSAVYLCASSQVTGELFFGEGSRLTVL.